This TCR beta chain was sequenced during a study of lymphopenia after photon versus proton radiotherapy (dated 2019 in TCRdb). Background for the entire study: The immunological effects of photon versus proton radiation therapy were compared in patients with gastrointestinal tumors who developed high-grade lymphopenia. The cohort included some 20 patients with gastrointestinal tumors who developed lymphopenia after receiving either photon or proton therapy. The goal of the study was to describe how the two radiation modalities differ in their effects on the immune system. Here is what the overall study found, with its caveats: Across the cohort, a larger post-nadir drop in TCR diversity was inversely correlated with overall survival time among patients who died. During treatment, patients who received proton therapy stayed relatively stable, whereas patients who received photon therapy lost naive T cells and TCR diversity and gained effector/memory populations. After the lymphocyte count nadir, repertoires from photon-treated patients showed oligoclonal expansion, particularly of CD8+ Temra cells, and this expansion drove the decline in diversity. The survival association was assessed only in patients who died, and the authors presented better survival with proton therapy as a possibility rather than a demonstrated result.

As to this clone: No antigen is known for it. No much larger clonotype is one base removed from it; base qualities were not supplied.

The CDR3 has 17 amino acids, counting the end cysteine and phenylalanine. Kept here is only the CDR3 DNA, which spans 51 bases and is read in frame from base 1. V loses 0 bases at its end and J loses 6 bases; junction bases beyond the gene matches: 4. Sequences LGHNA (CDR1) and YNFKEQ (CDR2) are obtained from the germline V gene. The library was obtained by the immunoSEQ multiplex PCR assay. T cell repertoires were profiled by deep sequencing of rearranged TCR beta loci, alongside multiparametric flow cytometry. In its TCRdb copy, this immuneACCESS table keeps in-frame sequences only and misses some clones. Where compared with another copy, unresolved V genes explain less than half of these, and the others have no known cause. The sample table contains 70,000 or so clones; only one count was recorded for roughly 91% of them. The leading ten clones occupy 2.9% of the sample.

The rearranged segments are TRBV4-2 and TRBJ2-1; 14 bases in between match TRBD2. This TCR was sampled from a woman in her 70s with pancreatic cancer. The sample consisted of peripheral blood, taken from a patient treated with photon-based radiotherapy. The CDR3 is CASSQEGLAGAANEQFF. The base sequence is TGTGCCAGCAGCCAAGAGGGACTAGCGGGAGCAGCCAATGAGCAGTTCTTC.